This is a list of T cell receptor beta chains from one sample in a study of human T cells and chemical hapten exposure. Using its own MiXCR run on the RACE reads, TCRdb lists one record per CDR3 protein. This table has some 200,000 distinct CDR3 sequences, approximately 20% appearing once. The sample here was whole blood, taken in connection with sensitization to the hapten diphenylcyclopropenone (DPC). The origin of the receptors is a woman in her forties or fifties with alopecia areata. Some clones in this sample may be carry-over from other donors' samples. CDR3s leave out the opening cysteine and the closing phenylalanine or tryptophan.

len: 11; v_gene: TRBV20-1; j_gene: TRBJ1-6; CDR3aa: SALPGDDSPLH
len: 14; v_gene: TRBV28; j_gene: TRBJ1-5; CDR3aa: ASRNGKGVSNQPQH
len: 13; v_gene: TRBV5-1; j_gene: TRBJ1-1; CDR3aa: ASSLQGPGDTEAF
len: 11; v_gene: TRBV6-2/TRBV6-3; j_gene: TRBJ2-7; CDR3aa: ASSAQARVEQY
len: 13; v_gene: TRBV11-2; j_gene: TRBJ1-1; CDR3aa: ASILLPGLNTEAF
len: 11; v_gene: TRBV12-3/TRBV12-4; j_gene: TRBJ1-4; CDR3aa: ASKDRYNEKLF
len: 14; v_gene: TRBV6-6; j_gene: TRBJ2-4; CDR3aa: ASSSKQGVAKNIQY
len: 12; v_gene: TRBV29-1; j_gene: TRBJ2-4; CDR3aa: SVEGGLAKNIQY
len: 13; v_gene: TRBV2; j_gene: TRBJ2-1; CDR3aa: ASSYRDHSYNEQF
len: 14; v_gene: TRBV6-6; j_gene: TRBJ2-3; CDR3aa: ASSYPGQVHTDTQY
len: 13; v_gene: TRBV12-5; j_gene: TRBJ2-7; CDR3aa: ASGLAGLLPYEQY
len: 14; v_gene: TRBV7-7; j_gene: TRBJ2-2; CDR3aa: ASSWRLAGDGQELF
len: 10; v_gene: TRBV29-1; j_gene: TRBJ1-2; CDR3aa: SVEEGAGGYT
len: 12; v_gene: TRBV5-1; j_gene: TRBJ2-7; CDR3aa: ASSSDGQGYEQY
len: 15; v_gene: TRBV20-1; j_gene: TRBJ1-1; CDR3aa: SARRPGTGRMNTEAF
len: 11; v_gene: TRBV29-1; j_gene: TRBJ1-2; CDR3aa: SVEEAGLGGYT
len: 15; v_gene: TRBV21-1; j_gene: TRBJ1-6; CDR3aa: ASSRFRDSSYNSPLH
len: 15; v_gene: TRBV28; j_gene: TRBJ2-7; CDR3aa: ASSTGGNLGLFDEQY
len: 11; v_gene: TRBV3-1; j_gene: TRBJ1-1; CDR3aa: ASGGQLNTEAF
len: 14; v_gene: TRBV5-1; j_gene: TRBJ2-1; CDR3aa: ASSLAGTRHYNEQF
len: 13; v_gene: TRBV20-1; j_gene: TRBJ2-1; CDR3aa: SASQAGGTGNEQF
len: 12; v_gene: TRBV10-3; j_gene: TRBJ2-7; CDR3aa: AISNRDRGYEQY